This T cell receptor (beta chain) was retrieved from a study of T cell repertoires in cytomegalovirus infection. Study-level background: The authors used CMV epitopes that were HLA-C-restricted (recently identified) and HLA-B-restricted (well studied).

This clonotype was seen more than once but under ten times. Antigen: not known. The CDR3 runs 16 residues. The V and J ends lost 0 bases and 3 bases respectively, with 13 bases between them. Germline CDR1 is SGHVS and CDR2 is FNYEAQ. TCRdb recomputed calls from the reads with MiXCR, one row per CDR3 protein. The table shows about 570,000 distinct CDR3 sequences, with around 40% occurring only once. The TCR sequence derives from a human donor in good health (CMV status not recorded). Some clones in this sample may be carry-over from other donors' samples. Sequenced material: cultured PBMCs, taken from culture after CMV antigen stimulation. This chain links TRBV7-6 with TRBJ2-3; tentatively, D is TRBD2 (7 bases). The CDR3 DNA sequence: TGTGCCAGCAGCTTAGCTCTGGCGGGGGCGACAGATACGCAGTATTTT. Residues: CASSLALAGATDTQYF.